These 13 T cell receptor beta chains came from one sample sequenced in a study of brain metastases from non-small cell lung cancer. TCRdb's copy holds only in-frame clones and misses some; the assay was immunoSEQ multiplex PCR. The sample lists 2,300 or so clones, 80% occurring once. The sequenced sample was tumor-adjacent normal tissue. These receptor sequences come from a donor at least 40 years old with non-small cell lung cancer.

The rearrangement joins TRBV4-2 to TRBJ1-2; D ambiguous. V was cut by 0 bases and J by 7 bases, with 15 bases left in between. From germline, CDR1 is LGHNA and CDR2 YNFKEQ. This CDR3 region has 15 residues. The CDR3 region is CASSQDTEGLSGYTF. The CDR3 DNA reads as TGTGCCAGCAGCCAAGATACGGAGGGTTTAAGTGGCTACACCTTC.

In nucleotides, the CDR3 is TGTGCCAGCAGCCCTAGCGGGAGGGACACCGGGGAGCTGTTTTTT. It is translated as CASSPSGRDTGELFF. This chain uses TRBV28 with TRBJ2-2; 12 nucleotides line up with TRBD2. Germline CDR1 MDHEN, CDR2 SYDVKM. The CDR3 consists of 15 residues. The J segment lost 3 bases and the V segment lost 6 bases, leaving 2 bases of the junction unmatched.

The chain carries TRBV2 and TRBJ2-3; D possibly corresponds to TRBD1 (6 bases). The germline V gene encodes CDR1 SNHLY and CDR2 FYNNEI. Trimming stripped 3 bases from V and 2 bases from J, with 15 bases between. The CDR3 runs to 16 residues. The CDR3 protein is CASSDSPGAYTDTQYF. The CDR3 nucleotides are TGTGCCAGCAGTGATTCCCCAGGGGCCTACACAGATACGCAGTATTTT.

This chain links TRBV2 with TRBJ2-7; no clear D gene. This CDR3 is built from 13 residues. Germline loops: CDR1 SNHLY, CDR2 FYNNEI. V shed 0 bases and J shed 9 bases, with 12 bases lying between them. CDR3 bases: TGTGCCAGCAGTGAAGCGCTAAGGATCCCGCAGTACTTC. It yields the protein CASSEALRIPQYF. Combining the CDR3 with reference TRBV2 and TRBJ2-7 gives the whole variable domain EPEVTQTPSHQVTQMGQEVILRCVPISNHLYFYWYRQILGQKVEFLVSFYNNEISEKSEIFDDQFSVERPDGSNFTLKIRSTKLEDSAMYFCASSEALRIPQYFGPGTRLTVT.

V gene TRBV5-4 combines with J gene TRBJ2-3; TRBD2 matches at 9 bases. This CDR3 is 14 amino acids long. Germline CDR1 is SGHNT and CDR2 is YYREEE (reference sequence). The V gene end was trimmed by 4 bases and the J gene end by 3 bases; junction bases not matched to a gene: 3. The CDR3 loop is CASSLGLATDTQYF. The CDR3 bases are TGTGCCAGCAGCCTGGGACTAGCAACAGATACGCAGTATTTT.

This clone was counted only a few times. This chain uses TRBV6-5 with TRBJ2-7, with D perhaps TRBD2 (6 bases). This CDR3 contains 12 residues. Germline V gene sequence: CDR1 MNHEY, CDR2 SVGAGI. With 6 bases removed from V and 7 bases from J, the gap between germline ends came to 13 bases. CDR3 DNA sequence: TGTGCCAGCAGGGAGGGGCCGGGGGAGCAGTACTTC. Protein sequence: CASREGPGEQYF.

In its sample, this clone was seen a few times. The same CDR3 arises from other DNA sequences in this sample as well. This chain connects TRBV29-1 to TRBJ1-1; D is perhaps TRBD1 (5 bases). Germline lookup yields CDR1 SQVTM and CDR2 ANQGSEA. Trimming shortened V by 7 bases and J by 1 base, and 10 bases separated the two germline ends. CDR3 size: 12 residues. CDR3 region: CSGGRENTEAFF. The CDR3 nucleotides read TGCAGCGGGGGACGGGAGAACACTGAAGCTTTCTTT.

The chain joins TRBV18 to TRBJ1-5; a weak D match, TRBD1 (5 bases). There are 14 residues in the CDR3. Per germline, CDR1 KGHSH and CDR2 LQKENI. V lost 2 bases, J lost 7 bases, and 12 bases lay in between. The CDR3 DNA reads TGTGCCAGCTCACCAGACAGATCGGTACAGCCCCAGCATTTT. Protein: CASSPDRSVQPQHF.

The chain couples TRBV28 to TRBJ2-7; tentative D call: TRBD1 (6 bases). The V end lost 6 bases, the J end lost 3 bases, and 12 bases lay between the germline ends. The CDR3 runs 13 residues. Germline lookup yields CDR1 MDHEN and CDR2 SYDVKM. CDR3 DNA: TGTGCCAGCAGGTTGGGGACATACTACGAGCAGTACTTC. Translation gives CASRLGTYYEQYF.

The V and J genes are TRBV21-1 and TRBJ2-7. TRBV21-1 is deemed a pseudogene. The CDR3 totals 16 residues. CDR3 in amino acids: CASSKNYRDGTYEQYF. The CDR3 nucleotides are TGTGCCAGCAGCAAGAACTACCGGGACGGCACCTACGAGCAGTACTTC.

The rearrangement links TRBV2 to TRBJ1-1; TRBD1 aligns across 7 bases. The CDR3 covers 13 residues. After removal of 7 bases from V and 6 bases from J, the junction contained 8 bases not matched to a gene. Per germline, CDR1 SNHLY and CDR2 FYNNEI. The CDR3 sequence is CASIPLGTAEAFF. CDR3 in DNA: TGTGCCAGCATCCCGTTGGGGACAGCTGAAGCTTTCTTT.

A few counts support this clone. V gene TRBV5-1 combines with J gene TRBJ2-1, with TRBD2 identical over 13 bases. Germline CDR1 SGHRS, CDR2 YFSETQ. The V segment lost 4 bases and the J segment 8 bases; nucleotides outside the gene matches: 9. The CDR3 runs 16 residues. DNA of the CDR3: TGCGCCAGCAGCACGGGACTAGCGGGGCGGGCCGATGAGCAGTTCTTC. This translates into CASSTGLAGRADEQFF.

CDR3 protein: CASSFGPNRYGYTF. CDR3 nucleotide sequence: TGTGCCAGCAGCTTCGGACCCAATCGGTATGGCTACACCTTC. The rearrangement links TRBV5-4 to TRBJ1-2; D remains ambiguous. The CDR3 totals 14 residues. V lost 2 bases and J lost 5, with 13 bases in between. Germline loops: CDR1 SGHNT, CDR2 YYREEE (reference sequence).